Presented here are 17 T cell receptor beta chains from one specimen sequenced in a study of OX40 agonist ivuxolimab in advanced cancers. Method: immunoSEQ multiplex PCR; TCRdb's copy keeps in-frame clones and lacks some. The sample carries around 62,000 clones, approximately 82% recorded once. This specimen consisted of CD4+ or CD8+ T cells sorted from blood, obtained in a trial of the OX40 agonist ivuxolimab. These receptors were collected from an adult with an advanced solid tumor such as melanoma, head and neck, liver or kidney cancer.

This clone was picked up a small number of times. The gene calls are TRBV28 and TRBJ1-5; possibly TRBD1 for D (6 bases). Germline CDR1 is MDHEN and CDR2 is SYDVKM. The CDR3 has 14 residues. The ends were cut back, 4 bases at V and 1 base at J, with 8 bases in the middle. The CDR3, as DNA: TGTGCCAGCAGTTCCGGACAGAGCAATCAGCCCCAGCATTTT. As protein: CASSSGQSNQPQHF.

CDR3 DNA sequence: TGTGCCAGCAGCTCACGGGACTTGTACAATGAGCAGTTCTTC. Its translation is CASSSRDLYNEQFF. This rearrangement joins TRBV7-9 to TRBJ2-1; the D gene is possibly TRBD2 (6 bases). This CDR3 is built from 14 residues. Germline CDR1 SEHNR, CDR2 FQNEAQ (reference sequence). Trimming stripped 4 bases from V and 4 bases from J, with 11 bases between.

This clone was detected only once. The chain has TRBV29-1 and TRBJ2-7; D is perhaps TRBD2 (6 bases). The CDR3 is made up of 13 amino acids. The V and J ends lost 4 bases and 4 bases respectively, with 14 bases between them. Germline V gene data show CDR1 as SQVTM and CDR2 as ANQGSEA. This CDR3 is CSVGGEGGYEQYF. The CDR3 DNA is TGCAGCGTTGGAGGTGAGGGAGGATACGAGCAGTACTTC.

The V gene is TRBV9, the J gene TRBJ2-2, with 8 bases aligning to TRBD1. Trimming took 1 base from V and 3 from J; bases not matched to a gene: 14. CDR1 and CDR2 (germline): SGDLS, YYNGEE. The CDR3 runs to 19 residues. The CDR3 nucleotides read TGTGCCAGCAGCGTATTCCCCCTTTCCCCGGACAGGGACACCGGGGAGCTGTTTTTT. It specifies CASSVFPLSPDRDTGELFF.

The sample holds a few counts of this clone. This sequence joins TRBV10-2 and TRBJ2-2; TRBD2 is a possible D gene (6 bases). V lost 7 bases and J lost 1, with 13 bases in between. The CDR3 runs to 15 residues. The germline V gene has CDR1 WSHSY and CDR2 SAAADI. The CDR3, as DNA: TGCGCCAGCATTGGCGGGACTGGGAACACCGGGGAGCTGTTTTTT. Protein: CASIGGTGNTGELFF.

The chain recombines TRBV5-4 with TRBJ2-5; D is possibly TRBD1 (5 bases). The CDR3 extends over 14 amino acids. Germline V gives CDR1 SGHNT, CDR2 YYREEE (reference sequence). The V end was cut by 4 bases, the J end by 7 bases, with 17 bases between. DNA for the CDR3: TGTGCCAGCAGCGCCGAGCTGGGGCCAGGGACCCAGTACTTC. Its protein is CASSAELGPGTQYF.

This sequence joins TRBV7-8 and TRBJ2-7, with TRBD1 identical over 7 bases. The CDR3 consists of 15 residues. Germline-derived CDR1 and CDR2 are SGHVS and FQNEAQ. The V and J ends lost 1 base and 3 bases, in that order; junction bases with no gene match: 6. This CDR3 reads CASSLETGSFYEQYF. The DNA for the CDR3 is TGTGCCAGCAGCTTAGAGACAGGGAGTTTCTACGAGCAGTACTTC.

The rearrangement joins TRBV4-3 to TRBJ2-5; D ambiguous. The CDR3 has 14 amino acids. CDR1 LGHNA and CDR2 YSLEER come from the germline V gene. Trimming left V 0 bases short and J 1 base short, with 6 bases between. CDR3: CASSQDHSQETQYF. As DNA, the CDR3 is TGCGCCAGCAGCCAAGATCACAGCCAAGAGACCCAGTACTTC.

The chain joins TRBV5-4 to TRBJ2-3; D may match TRBD1 or TRBD2 (6 bases each). Trimming removed 4 bases at V and 5 bases at J, with 23 bases between. Germline V gives CDR1 SGHNT, CDR2 YYREEE (reference sequence). This CDR3 has 17 amino acids. The CDR3 nucleotides are TGTGCCAGCAGCAGAAAGCAAGCCGCTGGGGGGCAAGATACGCAGTATTTT. This codes for CASSRKQAAGGQDTQYF.

With regard to this clone: Different DNA sequences within this sample yield the same CDR3. The gene calls are TRBV7-8 and TRBJ2-1, with 14 nucleotides matching TRBD2. V trimming: 5 bases; J trimming: 2 bases; junction bases outside the gene matches: 5. CDR1 SGHVS and CDR2 FQNEAQ come from the germline V gene. The CDR3 spans 17 residues. CDR3 DNA sequence: TGTGCCAGCAGCCCTGGACTAGCGGGAGGACCCTACAATGAGCAGTTCTTC. It yields the protein CASSPGLAGGPYNEQFF. The variable domain in full, completed from reference TRBV7-8 and TRBJ2-1, reads GAGVSQSPRYKVAKRGQDVALRCDPISGHVSLFWYQQALGQGPEFLTYFQNEAQLDKSGLPSDRFFAERPEGSVSTLKIQRTQQEDSAVYLCASSPGLAGGPYNEQFFGPGTRLTVL.

The chain is built from TRBV7-2 and TRBJ2-2; 9 bases fit TRBD2. J gave up 7 bases and V 5 bases, and 11 bases lay outside the gene matches. The CDR3 is made up of 16 amino acids. Germline V gives CDR1 SGHTA, CDR2 FQGNSA. Here the CDR3 DNA reads TGTGCCAGCAGCCTCCCAGGGACTAGCAAACTCGGGGAGCTGTTTTTT. As protein: CASSLPGTSKLGELFF.

J is TRBJ2-3 and V is TRBV9; 7 bases are a match to TRBD1. Germline CDR1 SGDLS, CDR2 YYNGEE. The CDR3 has 14 residues. The junction had 6 bases not matched to a gene; V was cut back by 6 bases and J by 2 bases. The CDR3: CASNRDSFTDTQYF. The CDR3, as DNA: TGTGCCAGCAACCGGGACAGTTTCACAGATACGCAGTATTTT.

The rearrangement links TRBV6-5 to TRBJ2-5; D call uncertain. V lost 4 bases, J lost 5 bases, and 11 bases lay in between. The CDR3 has 13 residues. The germline V gene encodes CDR1 MNHEY and CDR2 SVGAGI. CDR3 nucleotides: TGTGCCAGCAGTTTTGGTGGTTTCGAGACCCAGTACTTC. This encodes CASSFGGFETQYF.

The chain uses TRBV18 and TRBJ2-5; 7 bases are shared with TRBD1. The J call is doubtful: the DNA matches TRBJ2-7 better. The germline V gene has CDR1 KGHSH and CDR2 LQKENI. CDR3 length: 17 residues. The CDR3 region is CASSHPLRTGGRSEQYF. CDR3 sequence (DNA): TGTGCCAGCTCACATCCACTAAGGACAGGCGGACGAAGCGAGCAGTACTTC.

The chain couples TRBV19 to TRBJ1-4; D possibly corresponds to TRBD1 (5 bases). CDR1 and CDR2 (germline): LNHDA, SQIVND (reference sequence). The CDR3 is 11 residues long. Trimming stripped 7 bases from V and 10 bases from J, with 10 bases between. Here the CDR3 DNA reads TGTGCCAGTATCCGGGGGAGAAAACTGTTTTTT. Its translation is CASIRGRKLFF.

The chain carries TRBV7-2 and TRBJ2-1; 10 bases are a match to TRBD2. This CDR3 has 16 residues. Germline V gene sequence: CDR1 SGHTA, CDR2 FQGNSA. Trimming removed 5 bases from V and 8 bases from J; junction bases left unmatched: 12. CDR3 residues: CASSREGLAPLHEQFF. In nucleotides, the CDR3 is TGTGCCAGCAGCCGCGAGGGACTAGCGCCCCTCCATGAGCAGTTCTTC.

This clone was seen only once. This sequence joins TRBV10-1 and TRBJ2-3, with 8 bases aligning to TRBD2. The V and J ends lost 0 bases and 2 bases, in that order; junction bases with no gene match: 16. The CDR3 runs to 20 residues. Germline V gene data show CDR1 as WNHNN and CDR2 as SYGVQD (reference sequence). CDR3 sequence reads: CASSESTPERGRLYTDTQYF. The CDR3 DNA reads as TGCGCCAGCAGTGAGTCGACTCCGGAGCGGGGGCGGCTGTACACAGATACGCAGTATTTT.